What follows are 30 T cell receptor beta chains derived from one specimen sequenced in a study of technical replicates of blood from a handful of donors. Assay used: immunoSEQ multiplex PCR; TCRdb lists only in-frame clones, some missing. This table has about 66,000 clones, 90% to 95% appearing once. Sample: PBMCs. Source of these receptors: a human donor in good health. Some clones in this sample may be carry-over from other donors' samples.

The chain has TRBV4-3 and TRBJ1-1; tentatively, D is TRBD1 (5 bases). The V end was cut by 8 bases, the J end by 6 bases, with 16 bases between. Germline CDR1 is LGHNA and CDR2 is YSLEER. The length of the CDR3 is 13 residues. CDR3 amino acids: CASGPEGLAEAFF. The DNA for the CDR3 is TGCGCCAGCGGCCCAGAGGGGCTTGCTGAAGCTTTCTTT.

This chain links TRBV7-9 with TRBJ2-3; TRBD2 matches 9 bases. The CDR3 covers 14 residues. Germline-derived CDR1 and CDR2 are SEHNR and FQNEAQ (reference sequence). V shed 0 bases, J shed 10 bases, and the junction held 5 bases outside the gene matches. In DNA, the CDR3 is TGTGCCAGCAGCTTAGCGGGGATAGCGGGGGCGCAGTATTTT. It is translated as CASSLAGIAGAQYF.

The rearrangement uses TRBV6-5 and TRBJ2-7; TRBD1 might be the D (5 bases). The V end lost 5 bases, the J end lost 8 bases, and 16 bases lay between the germline ends. This CDR3 has 13 residues. CDR1 is MNHEY, CDR2 SVGAGI, per germline. The CDR3 spells CASSSNPTAQQYF. Here the CDR3 DNA reads TGTGCCAGCAGTAGCAACCCGACAGCTCAGCAGTACTTC.

The gene calls are TRBV25-1 and TRBJ1-1; D gene ambiguous. CDR3 size: 13 residues. CDR1 and CDR2 (germline): MGHDK, SYGVNS. V lost 0 bases and J lost 1, with 3 bases in between. CDR3 in amino acids: CASSEYGNTEAFF. In DNA form, the CDR3 reads TGTGCCAGCAGTGAATACGGGAACACTGAAGCTTTCTTT.

The chain carries TRBV30 and TRBJ1-3; D gene uncertain. The CDR3 is made up of 15 amino acids. V was pared by 3 bases and J by 0 bases, with 12 bases between. Germline CDR1 GTSNPN, CDR2 SVGIG (reference sequence). The CDR3 coding sequence is TGTGCCTGGAGCAATCGGGTGAGCTCTGGAAACACCATATATTTT. Its protein product is CAWSNRVSSGNTIYF.

This chain joins TRBV5-6 and TRBJ1-5; D is possibly TRBD1 (5 bases). This CDR3 spans 15 amino acids. Trimming left V 0 bases short and J 7 bases short, with 14 bases between. Germline lookup yields CDR1 SGHDT and CDR2 YYEEEE. The CDR3 region has the DNA TGTGCCAGCAGCTTGGAAGGAGCAGGGTTGCAGCCCCAGCATTTT. Translation gives CASSLEGAGLQPQHF. The full variable domain, with the rest looked up from reference TRBV5-6 and TRBJ1-5, is DAGVTQSPTHLIKTRGQQVTLRCSPKSGHDTVSWYQQALGQGPQFIFQYYEEEERQRGNFPDRFSGHQFPNYSSELNVNALLLGDSALYLCASSLEGAGLQPQHFGDGTRLSIL.

The chain combines TRBV5-4 with TRBJ2-2; 10 bases are a match to TRBD1. Germline trimming cut 0 bases from V and 2 bases from J; bases unmatched to any gene: 1. This CDR3 region has 16 residues. The germline gives CDR1 SGHNT, CDR2 YYREEE (reference sequence). CDR3 sequence reads: CASSLGQGANTGELFF. The CDR3 nucleotides are TGTGCCAGCAGCTTGGGACAGGGGGCTAACACCGGGGAGCTGTTTTTT.

V is TRBV11-1 and J is TRBJ2-5; D is uncertain. V gave up 3 bases and J gave up 6 bases, with 11 bases separating them. The CDR3 runs 13 residues. CDR1 SGHAT and CDR2 FQDESV come from the germline V gene (reference sequence). The CDR3 loop is CASSFEAQKTQYF. CDR3 DNA sequence: TGTGCCAGCAGCTTCGAGGCTCAAAAGACCCAGTACTTC. Full variable domain (outside the CDR3, taken from reference TRBV11-1 and TRBJ2-5): EAEVAQSPRYKITEKSQAVAFWCDPISGHATLYWYRQILGQGPELLVQFQDESVVDDSQLPKDRFSAERLKGVDSTLKIQPAELGDSAMYLCASSFEAQKTQYFGPGTRLLVL.

This clone appeared once. The chain uses TRBV5-4 and TRBJ2-3, with 8 bases fitting TRBD2. The V and J ends lost 4 bases and 1 base, in that order; junction bases with no gene match: 8. Germline CDR1 and CDR2: SGHNT and YYREEE (reference sequence). The length of the CDR3 is 16 residues. The CDR3 coding sequence is TGTGCCAGCAGCCCCGAGTCGCGGGGGGGCACAGATACGCAGTATTTT. Its translation is CASSPESRGGTDTQYF.

The J gene is TRBJ2-7, the V gene TRBV6-5; tentatively, D is TRBD2 (5 bases). V was clipped by 8 bases and J by 0 bases, with 5 bases between them. CDR3 size: 11 residues. Germline V CDR1 and CDR2: MNHEY, SVGAGI. CDR3 coding DNA: TGTGCCAGCGGGAGCTCCTACGAGCAGTACTTC. It translates to CASGSSYEQYF.

The rearrangement joins TRBV19 to TRBJ1-2, with no clear D. V was pared by 3 bases and J by 6 bases, with 17 bases between. The CDR3 is made up of 15 amino acids. CDR1 and CDR2 from the germline V gene are LNHDA and SQIVND (reference sequence). The CDR3 bases are TGTGCCAGTAGTATGGGGAGGGCTCGGACGGATGGCTACACCTTC. As protein: CASSMGRARTDGYTF.

V and J are TRBV7-9 and TRBJ1-3; D is undetermined. V lost 7 bases, J lost 0 bases, and 10 bases lay in between. Germline V lookup: CDR1 SEHNR, CDR2 FQNEAQ (reference sequence). The CDR3 is made up of 14 amino acids. CDR3 DNA: TGTGCCAGCAACATACAGCTCTCTGGAAACACCATATATTTT. Its protein is CASNIQLSGNTIYF.

This chain uses TRBV9 with TRBJ2-1, with TRBD2 identical over 8 bases. With V trimmed by 3 bases and J by 9 bases, 8 bases remained unmatched. Germline V lookup: CDR1 SGDLS, CDR2 YYNGEE. CDR3 length: 14 amino acids. CDR3 DNA: TGTGCCAGCAGCGGTCTAGCGGGTTATTTTGAGCAGTTCTTC. It translates to CASSGLAGYFEQFF.

The genes are TRBV30 and TRBJ2-4; D is possibly TRBD2 (5 bases). The V end was cut by 0 bases, the J end by 6 bases, with 6 bases between. CDR3 size: 12 residues. Per germline, CDR1 GTSNPN and CDR2 SVGIG (reference sequence). Written as DNA, the CDR3 is TGTGCCTGGAGTGTACTAGGAAACATTCAGTACTTC. It yields the protein CAWSVLGNIQYF.

V gene TRBV6-5 combines with J gene TRBJ1-2; a weak D match, TRBD1 (5 bases). This CDR3 has 11 amino acids. The germline V gene encodes CDR1 MNHEY and CDR2 SVGAGI. The ends were cut back, 4 bases at V and 8 bases at J, with 8 bases in the middle. The CDR3 loop reads CASSSGNGYTF. The CDR3 bases are TGTGCCAGCAGTTCAGGGAACGGCTACACCTTC.

This chain connects TRBV5-1 to TRBJ2-3; 14 positions match TRBD2. In germline, CDR1 is SGHRS, CDR2 YFSETQ. The J segment lost 6 bases and the V segment lost 2 bases, leaving 5 bases of the junction unmatched. The CDR3 is made up of 16 amino acids. CDR3 region: CASSFGLAGGGDTQYF. DNA for the CDR3: TGCGCCAGCAGCTTTGGACTAGCGGGGGGTGGCGATACGCAGTATTTT.

The V gene is TRBV27, the J gene TRBJ2-7; perhaps TRBD2 as D (5 bases). From germline, CDR1 is MNHEY and CDR2 SMNVEV (reference sequence). The CDR3 is 15 amino acids. Trimming removed 6 bases from V and 3 bases from J, with 18 bases in between. The CDR3 sequence: CASRFERGSFYEQYF. DNA of the CDR3: TGTGCCAGCAGGTTTGAGCGCGGGTCTTTCTACGAGCAGTACTTC.

This sequence joins TRBV27 and TRBJ2-7, with TRBD1 identical over 8 bases. CDR1 is MNHEY, CDR2 SMNVEV, per germline (reference sequence). The CDR3 extends over 15 amino acids. Losses at the gene ends were 4 bases for V and 0 bases for J; bases not matched to a gene: 5. In DNA form, the CDR3 reads TGTGCCAGCAGTTCACAGGGGGTCAACTCCTACGAGCAGTACTTC. Protein sequence: CASSSQGVNSYEQYF.

This rearrangement joins TRBV10-3 to TRBJ2-1, with 12 bases identical to TRBD2. The CDR3 length is 17 residues. Germline V gene data show CDR1 as ENHRY and CDR2 as SYGVKD. Trimming removed 6 bases from V and 5 bases from J; junction bases left unmatched: 11. CDR3 region: CAISELGLAGRDNEQFF. In DNA form, the CDR3 reads TGTGCCATCAGCGAGCTCGGACTAGCGGGGAGAGACAATGAGCAGTTCTTC.

Details on this clone: A read error may produce the germline difference seen at one junction end. The V and J genes are TRBV5-4 and TRBJ1-1; 11 bases are a match to TRBD1. The germline gives CDR1 SGHNT, CDR2 YYREEE (reference sequence). The CDR3 runs to 14 residues. The CDR3 reads CASSLGTGGAEAFF. The CDR3 DNA reads TGCGCCAGCAGCTTAGGGACAGGGGGTGCTGAAGCTTTCTTT. Complete variable domain (other parts from reference TRBV5-4 and TRBJ1-1): ETGVTQSPTHLIKTRGQQVTLRCSSQSGHNTVSWYQQALGQGPQFIFQYYREEENGRGNFPPRFSGLQFPNYSSELNVNALELDDSALYLCASSLGTGGAEAFFGQGTRLTVV.

This clone was observed a single time. This sequence joins TRBV5-6 and TRBJ2-5; TRBD2 aligns across 9 bases. The CDR3 runs to 16 residues. The germline V gene has CDR1 SGHDT and CDR2 YYEEEE. With V trimmed by 1 base and J by 4 bases, 8 bases remained unmatched. CDR3 DNA sequence: TGTGCCAGCAGCTTGAGGGGCGGGAGGGCCACAGAGACCCAGTACTTC. Its protein is CASSLRGGRATETQYF.

The chain couples TRBV30 to TRBJ1-1; possibly TRBD1 for D (5 bases). The germline V and J ends were trimmed by 4 bases and 1 base, with 13 bases remaining between them. The CDR3 spans 14 residues. Germline lookup yields CDR1 GTSNPN and CDR2 SVGIG (reference sequence). The CDR3 DNA reads TGTGCCTGGACCTTCGGGGGGGGGAACACTGAAGCTTTCTTT. Amino acid sequence: CAWTFGGGNTEAFF.

The chain links TRBV11-2 to TRBJ1-1; perhaps TRBD1 as D (5 bases). Trimming took off 5 bases at V and 3 bases at J, with 25 bases between the two ends. Germline CDR1 is SGHAT and CDR2 is FQNNGV. The CDR3 consists of 18 residues. The CDR3, as DNA: TGTGCCAGCAGCAATCCCCCGGGGGTTTTCTTCAAGGACACTGAAGCTTTCTTT. It yields the protein CASSNPPGVFFKDTEAFF.

The rearrangement links TRBV5-6 to TRBJ2-4, with D maybe TRBD2 (7 bases). Per germline, CDR1 SGHDT and CDR2 YYEEEE. CDR3 length: 14 residues. Trimming shortened V by 5 bases and J by 2 bases, and 11 bases separated the two germline ends. CDR3 sequence: CASSWGGTKNIQYF. The CDR3 nucleotides are TGTGCCAGCAGTTGGGGGGGCACCAAAAACATTCAGTACTTC.

The chain combines TRBV7-9 with TRBJ1-2; D remains unclear. Germline lookup yields CDR1 SEHNR and CDR2 FQNEAQ (reference sequence). V lost 0 bases and J 10 bases, leaving 9 bases between the germline ends. The CDR3 loop spans 12 amino acids. The CDR3 coding sequence is TGTGCCAGCAGCTTAGCTGCCGCGCTCTACACCTTC. Translation: CASSLAAALYTF.

The rearrangement joins TRBV5-6 to TRBJ1-6; TRBD1 might be the D (6 bases). Germline V gives CDR1 SGHDT, CDR2 YYEEEE. This CDR3 is 18 amino acids long. V lost 0 bases and J 13 bases, leaving 26 bases between the germline ends. The DNA of the CDR3 is TGTGCCAGCAGCTTGGCGAAGCAGATTTTGCAGGGGCAAGCGCCCCTCCACTTT. Translation: CASSLAKQILQGQAPLHF.

V and J are TRBV5-5 and TRBJ2-7; TRBD1 is a possible D gene (6 bases). CDR1 SGHKS and CDR2 YYEKEE come from the germline V gene (reference sequence). Trimming left V 6 bases short and J 5 bases short, with 21 bases between. This CDR3 region has 15 residues. Here the CDR3 DNA reads TGTGCCAGCACAAGGACAGTTATTGGTATCCACGAGCAGTACTTC. This encodes CASTRTVIGIHEQYF.

Here the CDR3 reads CASRTDRIRNSPLHF. As DNA, the CDR3 is TGTGCCAGCAGAACCGACAGGATCAGGAATTCACCCCTCCACTTT. This rearrangement joins TRBV6-5 to TRBJ1-6; TRBD1 is a possible D gene (6 bases). The germline CDR1 and CDR2 sequences are MNHEY and SVGAGI. Trimming removed 6 bases from V and 7 bases from J, with 16 bases in between. This CDR3 is built from 15 residues.

This clone has just one count. The chain combines TRBV11-1 with TRBJ1-6; no firm D call. V was trimmed by 6 bases and J by 7 bases, leaving 10 bases between them. The CDR3 runs to 13 residues. Looked up from germline, CDR1 is SGHAT and CDR2 is FQDESV (reference sequence). Here the CDR3 DNA reads TGTGCCAGCAGTCCCCCCGGGAATTCACCCCTCCACTTT. This encodes CASSPPGNSPLHF.

The chain uses TRBV7-8 and TRBJ2-7; D might be TRBD1 (6 bases). Trimming shortened V by 0 bases and J by 3 bases, and 12 bases separated the two germline ends. This CDR3 is built from 15 residues. Germline CDR1 SGHVS, CDR2 FQNEAQ. CDR3 protein: CASSLAQDSSYEQYF. The DNA for the CDR3 is TGTGCCAGCAGCTTAGCGCAGGACAGTAGCTACGAGCAGTACTTC. The full variable domain, in which reference TRBV7-8 and TRBJ2-7 provide the parts outside the CDR3, is GAGVSQSPRYKVAKRGQDVALRCDPISGHVSLFWYQQALGQGPEFLTYFQNEAQLDKSGLPSDRFFAERPEGSVSTLKIQRTQQEDSAVYLCASSLAQDSSYEQYFGPGTRLTVT.